These T cell receptor beta chains were read from a single sample in a study of T-cell memory formation after mild COVID-19. MiXCR, applied by TCRdb to the 5' RACE reads, yields one record per CDR3 protein. The sample includes 260,000 or so distinct CDR3 sequences, around 17% of them seen just once. Sequenced sample: PBMCs or a T cell subset sorted from them (not recorded which). All receptors come from a man between 18 and 35 years old who had mild COVID-19 (a few samples of this study predate the infection). Cell type and time point are not known. Each CDR3 is given with its conserved first and last residue. The order of the fields is J gene, D gene, V gene, clone size, CDR3 length, CDR3 DNA, CDR3 protein. A D gene is named only where the DNA matches it firmly. Where a row states a size, it is once, few, many or the class of an expanded clone; other rows omit it.

TRBJ1-5	TRBD1	TRBV5-1	few	16	TGCGCCAGCAGCTTGGGGGGACAGGGGTACGATCAGCCCCAGCATTTT	CASSLGGQGYDQPQHF
TRBJ1-1	.	TRBV12-3/TRBV12-4	.	14	TGTGCCAGCAGCCTGACCCCCGGGACGGAGGAAGCTTTCTTT	CASSLTPGTEEAFF
TRBJ1-1	TRBD1	TRBV7-9	many	14	TGTGCCAGCAGCCCCGGGACAGCGAACACTGAAGCTTTCTTT	CASSPGTANTEAFF
TRBJ1-2	.	TRBV7-2	many	12	TGTGCCAGCGCCTTGGGTGGCTATGGCTACACCTTC	CASALGGYGYTF
TRBJ2-2	TRBD2	TRBV4-2	many	16	TGTGCCAGCAGCTCACTAGCGGGGGGGCACACCGGGGAGCTGTTTTTT	CASSSLAGGHTGELFF
TRBJ2-1	TRBD1	TRBV7-2	few	16	TGTGCCAGCAGCGATAATTTCCGGGACAGGCATTGTGAGCAGTTCTTC	CASSDNFRDRHCEQFF
TRBJ1-2	.	TRBV20-1	.	13	TGCAGTGCGCAGGATCATTCTGGCTATGGCTACACCTTC	CSAQDHSGYGYTF
TRBJ1-5	.	TRBV20-1	.	14	TGCAGTGCTACCTCGGGGGGGAGCAATCAGCCCCAGCATTTT	CSATSGGSNQPQHF
TRBJ2-1	.	TRBV5-1	.	15	TGCGCCAGCAGCCGGGTAGGGACCTCCTACAATGAGCAGTTCTTC	CASSRVGTSYNEQFF
TRBJ2-1	TRBD2	TRBV7-2	few	15	TGTGCCAGCAGCCCCCGGGTGCGGGGGGACAATGAGCAGTTCTTC	CASSPRVRGDNEQFF
TRBJ2-1	.	TRBV7-2	few	13	TGTGCCAGCAGCTTAGGCCCTTCCAGTGAGCAGTTCTTC	CASSLGPSSEQFF
TRBJ1-2	.	TRBV5-1	.	13	TGCGCCAGCAGCTTGGTAAGGGAATATGGCTACACCTTC	CASSLVREYGYTF
TRBJ2-2	TRBD1	TRBV28	.	15	TGTGCCAGCCAGCTGACAGGGCCCAGCACCGGGGAGCTGTTTTTT	CASQLTGPSTGELFF
TRBJ2-2	TRBD2	TRBV5-1	.	15	TGCGCCAGCAGCTTAGCGGGGGAATCCACCGGGGAGCTGTTTTTT	CASSLAGESTGELFF
TRBJ2-7	.	TRBV27	few	13	TGTGCCAGCAGTCGGGACGGAACCTACGAGCAGTACTTC	CASSRDGTYEQYF
TRBJ2-4	.	TRBV7-2	.	14	TGTGCCAGCAGCTTTGGACTCTCCAAAAACATTCAGTACTTC	CASSFGLSKNIQYF
TRBJ2-3	.	TRBV2	.	15	TGTGCCAGCAGTGAATTTACAGGGTCCACAGATACGCAGTATTTT	CASSEFTGSTDTQYF
TRBJ1-2	.	TRBV2	.	14	TGTGCCAGCAGGGCCCCCGACGGATACTATGGCTACACCTTC	CASRAPDGYYGYTF
TRBJ2-2	.	TRBV7-6	.	14	TGTGCCAGCACCCCGAGGGGGGGTACCGGGGAGCTGTTTTTT	CASTPRGGTGELFF
TRBJ1-2	TRBD1	TRBV7-2	.	13	TGTGCCAGCACCCCGACAGGGGAGTATGGCTACACCTTC	CASTPTGEYGYTF
TRBJ2-1	TRBD2	TRBV6-5	.	13	TGTGCCAGCAGGACGGGGGGGCACAATGAGCAGTTCTTC	CASRTGGHNEQFF
TRBJ1-5	.	TRBV15	few	8	TGTAGCAATCAGCCCCAGCATTTT	CSNQPQHF
TRBJ2-1	.	TRBV4-3	.	13	TGCGCCAGCAGCCCCCCAAACTACAATGAGCAGTTCTTC	CASSPPNYNEQFF
TRBJ2-2	.	TRBV20-1	.	14	TGCAGTGCTAGAGATCAGCAGGGGAGAGGAGAGCTGTTTTTT	CSARDQQGRGELFF
TRBJ1-3	.	TRBV4-3	few	13	TGCGCCAGCAGCCAAGAGGGCTGGGACACCATATATTTT	CASSQEGWDTIYF
TRBJ2-3	.	TRBV20-1	few	11	TGCAGTGCTAGACGCCGCGATACGCAGTATTTT	CSARRRDTQYF
TRBJ2-3	TRBD2	TRBV20-1	few	15	TGCAGTGCTAGAAGACTAGCGGGGGGCACAGATACGCAGTATTTT	CSARRLAGGTDTQYF
TRBJ1-2	.	TRBV10-3	.	14	TGTGCCATCATCGCAGGACCGCCGTCCTATGGCTACACCTTC	CAIIAGPPSYGYTF
TRBJ2-3	.	TRBV5-1	many	14	TGCGCCAGCAGCCCGACAGCTAGCACAGATACGCAGTATTTT	CASSPTASTDTQYF
TRBJ2-3	TRBD2	TRBV6-5	.	17	TGTGCCATCAGTTGGAATAGCGGGGATAGACGCACAGATACGAAGTATTTT	CAISWNSGDRRTDTKYF
TRBJ1-6	.	TRBV6-2/TRBV6-3	few	14	TGTGCCAGCGAAGGGCAGTACCGAAATTCACCCCTCCACTTT	CASEGQYRNSPLHF
TRBJ2-1	TRBD2	TRBV7-3	few	17	TGTGCCAGCAGCACCGGGACTAGCGGGGTGGCAGGCACTGAGCAGTTCTTC	CASSTGTSGVAGTEQFF
TRBJ2-1	TRBD2	TRBV3-1	few	15	TGTGCCAGCAGCCACACTAGCGGGGGGAACAATGAGCAGTTCTTC	CASSHTSGGNNEQFF
TRBJ2-6	TRBD2	TRBV12-3/TRBV12-4	few	20	TGTGCCAGCAGTTTCGCCGGCCGAGCGGGGATCTTTTCGGGGGCCAACGTCCTGACTTTC	CASSFAGRAGIFSGANVLTF
TRBJ2-5	.	TRBV24-1	.	16	TGTGCCACCAGTGATCCTCGGGACCCTAGTCAAGAGACCCAGTACTTC	CATSDPRDPSQETQYF
TRBJ2-2	.	TRBV7-3	.	12	TGTGCCAGCAGGAAAGACACCGGGGAGCTGTTTTTT	CASRKDTGELFF
TRBJ2-1	.	TRBV5-1	.	16	TGCGCCAGCAGCCCCCAGGCGGGGATGGGGTACAATGAGCAGTTCTTC	CASSPQAGMGYNEQFF
TRBJ2-1	TRBD2	TRBV15	.	17	TGTGCCACCAGCAGAGATGGAACTAGCGGCTCCTACAATGAGCAGTTCTTC	CATSRDGTSGSYNEQFF
TRBJ1-1	.	TRBV7-9	few	12	TGTGCCAGCCGACGAAACGGGGGTGAAGCTTTCTTT	CASRRNGGEAFF
TRBJ1-4	.	TRBV5-1	few	15	TGCGCCAGCAGCTTGGTACCCGGGGGCGAGGAAAAACTGTTTTTT	CASSLVPGGEEKLFF
TRBJ1-2	TRBD1	TRBV5-1	few	12	TGCGCCAGCCTCGGACAGGGGGCTGACTACACCTTC	CASLGQGADYTF
TRBJ1-6	.	TRBV12-3/TRBV12-4	many	17	TGTGCCTCTAGACACCAAATACAACCCTCCTATAATTCACCCCTCCACTTT	CASRHQIQPSYNSPLHF
TRBJ2-1	.	TRBV9	many	13	TGTGCCAGCAGCGTAGGAGGTGGATCGGAGCAGTTCTTC	CASSVGGGSEQFF
TRBJ2-1	.	TRBV29-1	.	11	TGCAGCGTTGACCGGTACAATGAGCAGTTCTTC	CSVDRYNEQFF
TRBJ1-1	.	TRBV27	.	15	TGTGCCAGCAGTTTATCGCCCGACAGCAACACTGAAGCTTTCTTT	CASSLSPDSNTEAFF
TRBJ2-2	.	TRBV29-1	.	12	TGCAGCGCTCTCGCCCACACCGGGGAGCTGTTTTTT	CSALAHTGELFF
TRBJ1-1	.	TRBV5-6	.	12	TGTGCCAGCAGCTTGGTTGGTCGCAGATCTTTCTTT	CASSLVGRRSFF
TRBJ1-6	.	TRBV6-5	few	17	TGTGCCAGCAGTTATGGGTCCACCACCGACTATAATTCACCCCTCCACTTT	CASSYGSTTDYNSPLHF
TRBJ2-3	.	TRBV20-1	few	15	TGCAGTGCTAGCGATGCCAGGGGATCCGGAGATACGCAGTATTTT	CSASDARGSGDTQYF
TRBJ2-5	TRBD2	TRBV4-2	few	16	TGTGCCAGCAGCCAAGAAGAGCGGGGGGGCTCAGAGACCCAGTACTTC	CASSQEERGGSETQYF
TRBJ2-3	.	TRBV11-2	.	16	TGTGCCAGCAGCTTAGCTGGGGGTTGGGGCACAGATACGCAGTATTTT	CASSLAGGWGTDTQYF
TRBJ2-2	.	TRBV25-1	many	16	TGTGCCAGCAGTGAATATTCCAGGGGAGACACCGGGGAGCTGTTTTTT	CASSEYSRGDTGELFF
TRBJ1-4	.	TRBV5-5	.	15	TGTGCCAGCAGCTTCTACCGGGGGGCTAATGAAAAACTGTTTTTT	CASSFYRGANEKLFF
TRBJ2-3	TRBD1	TRBV7-9	.	15	TGTGCCAGCAGCACGTGGGGGACAGGGACCAATACGCAGTATTTT	CASSTWGTGTNTQYF
TRBJ2-1	.	TRBV18	few	14	TGTGCCAGCTCAAAGGAGGGGATTTACAATGAGCAGTTCTTC	CASSKEGIYNEQFF